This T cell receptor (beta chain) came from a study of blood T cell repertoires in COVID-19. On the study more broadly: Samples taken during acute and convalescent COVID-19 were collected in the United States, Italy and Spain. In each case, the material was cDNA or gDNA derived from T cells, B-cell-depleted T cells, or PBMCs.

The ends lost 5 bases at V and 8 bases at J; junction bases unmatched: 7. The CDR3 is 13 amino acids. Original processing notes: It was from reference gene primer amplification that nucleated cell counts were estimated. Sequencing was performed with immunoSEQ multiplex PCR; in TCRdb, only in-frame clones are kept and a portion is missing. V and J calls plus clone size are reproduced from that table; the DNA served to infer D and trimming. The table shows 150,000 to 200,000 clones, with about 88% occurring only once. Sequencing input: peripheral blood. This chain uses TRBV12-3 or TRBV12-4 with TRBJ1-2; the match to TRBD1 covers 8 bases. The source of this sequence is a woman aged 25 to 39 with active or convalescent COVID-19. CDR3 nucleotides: TGTGCCAGCAGTCGACAGGGGAGTGGAGGCTACACCTTC. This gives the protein CASSRQGSGGYTF.